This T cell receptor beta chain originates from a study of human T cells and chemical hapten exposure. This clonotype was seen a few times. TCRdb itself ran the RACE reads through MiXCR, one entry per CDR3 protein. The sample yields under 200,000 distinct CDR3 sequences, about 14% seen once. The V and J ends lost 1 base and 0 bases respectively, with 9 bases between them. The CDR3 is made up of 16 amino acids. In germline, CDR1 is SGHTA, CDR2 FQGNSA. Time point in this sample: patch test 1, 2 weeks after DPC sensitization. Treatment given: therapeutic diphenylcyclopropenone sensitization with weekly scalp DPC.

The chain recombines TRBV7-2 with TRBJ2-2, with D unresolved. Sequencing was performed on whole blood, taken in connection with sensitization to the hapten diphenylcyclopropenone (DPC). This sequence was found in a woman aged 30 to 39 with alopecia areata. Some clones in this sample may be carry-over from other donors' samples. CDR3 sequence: CASSLDPGPNTGELFF. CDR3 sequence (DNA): TGTGCCAGCAGCTTAGATCCGGGCCCGAACACCGGGGAGCTGTTTTTT.